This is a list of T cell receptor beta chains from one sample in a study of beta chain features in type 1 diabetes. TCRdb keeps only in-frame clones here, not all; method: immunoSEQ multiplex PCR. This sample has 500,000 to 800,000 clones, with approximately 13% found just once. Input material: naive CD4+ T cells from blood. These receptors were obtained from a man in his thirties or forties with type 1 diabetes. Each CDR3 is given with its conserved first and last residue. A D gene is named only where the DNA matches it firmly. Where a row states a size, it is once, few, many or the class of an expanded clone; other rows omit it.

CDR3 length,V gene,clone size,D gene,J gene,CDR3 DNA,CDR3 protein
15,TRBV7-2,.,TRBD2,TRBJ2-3,TGTGCCAGCAGCTTAGCTAGCGGGGGCACAGATACGCAGTATTTT,CASSLASGGTDTQYF
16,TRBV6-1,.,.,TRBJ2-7,TGTGCCAGCAGTGCCCAAGTGCAGCCGGCATTCTACGAGCAGTACTTC,CASSAQVQPAFYEQYF
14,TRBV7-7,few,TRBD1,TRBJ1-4,TGTGCCAGCAGTACCGGGACAGGGGACGAAAAACTGTTTTTT,CASSTGTGDEKLFF
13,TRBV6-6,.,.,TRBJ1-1,TGTGCCAGCGGGAGTAGGGGCAACACTGAAGCTTTCTTT,CASGSRGNTEAFF
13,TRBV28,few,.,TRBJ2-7,TGTGCCAGCAGCCTACCGGGCGGCTACGAGCAGTACTTC,CASSLPGGYEQYF
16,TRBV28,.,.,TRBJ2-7,TGTGCCAGCAGTTTAAGCGGGCAGGGATTCCTGTTCGAGCAGTACTTC,CASSLSGQGFLFEQYF
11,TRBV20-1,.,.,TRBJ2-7,TGCAGTGCTAGAGATCCGGTCGAGCAGTACTTC,CSARDPVEQYF
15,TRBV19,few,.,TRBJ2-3,TGTGCCAGTAGTGCAAGCACCGGGGGCACAGATACGCAGTATTTT,CASSASTGGTDTQYF
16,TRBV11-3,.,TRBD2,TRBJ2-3,TGTGCCAGCAGCCCAAACCTCGGGAGGGGTGGAGATACGCAGTATTTT,CASSPNLGRGGDTQYF
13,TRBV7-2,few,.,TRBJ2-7,TGTGCCAGCAGCTTAGCGGAGCCCTACGAGCAGTACTTC,CASSLAEPYEQYF
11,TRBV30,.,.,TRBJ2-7,TGTGCCTGGAGCCTCGCGACCGAGCAGTACTTC,CAWSLATEQYF
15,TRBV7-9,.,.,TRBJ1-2,TGTGCCAGCAGCTTAGCGGCAGGGTGGAGCGACGGCTACACCTTC,CASSLAAGWSDGYTF
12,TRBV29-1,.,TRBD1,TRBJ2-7,TGCAGCGCTCACGACAGGGGGTACGAGCAGTACTTC,CSAHDRGYEQYF
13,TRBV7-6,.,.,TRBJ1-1,TGTGCCAGCAGCGCGGACGTGAACACTGAAGCTTTCTTT,CASSADVNTEAFF
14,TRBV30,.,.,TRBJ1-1,TGTGCCTGGATTGGGCGGCTTCCGGACACTGAAGCTTTCTTT,CAWIGRLPDTEAFF
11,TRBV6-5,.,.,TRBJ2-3,TGTGCCAGCAGTAAGTCAGATACGCAGTATTTT,CASSKSDTQYF
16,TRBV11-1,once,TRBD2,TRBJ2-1,TGTGCCAGCACCCAATCTAGCGGGGTGGCCTACAATGAGCAGTTCTTC,CASTQSSGVAYNEQFF
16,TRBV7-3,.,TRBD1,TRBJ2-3,TGTGCCAGCAGCCCACAGGGGCCGCGGACCACAGATACGCAGTATTTT,CASSPQGPRTTDTQYF
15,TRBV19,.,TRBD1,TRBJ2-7,TGTGCCAGTAAATTATTGGGGACAGAAGATTACGAGCAGTACTTC,CASKLLGTEDYEQYF
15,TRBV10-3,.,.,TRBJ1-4,TGTGCCATCAGTGAGTCTACGGGGGCGCGCGAAAAACTGTTTTTT,CAISESTGAREKLFF
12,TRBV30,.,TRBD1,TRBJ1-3,TGTGCCTGGACGACAGGGGGAAACACCATATATTTT,CAWTTGGNTIYF
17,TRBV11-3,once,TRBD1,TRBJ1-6,TGTGCCAGCAGCAGAAACAGGGGCCGGGCGAGAAATTCACCCCTCCACTTT,CASSRNRGRARNSPLHF
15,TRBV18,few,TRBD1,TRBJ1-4,TGTGCCAGCTCACCACCGGGACAGGGAGTTGAAAAACTGTTTTTT,CASSPPGQGVEKLFF
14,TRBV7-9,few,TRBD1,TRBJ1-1,TGTGCCAGCAGCTTAGACAGGGGGAACACTGAAGCTTTCTTT,CASSLDRGNTEAFF
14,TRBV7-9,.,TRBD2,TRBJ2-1,TGTGCCAGCAGCTTCCCGGGACTAGCTGTTGAGCAGTTCTTC,CASSFPGLAVEQFF
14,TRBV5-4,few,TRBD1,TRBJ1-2,TGTGCCAGCAGCGGGGCAGGGGGGAATCGTGGCTACACCTTC,CASSGAGGNRGYTF
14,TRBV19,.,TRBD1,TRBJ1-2,TGTGCCACCAGGGGGCAGATCGAGAACTATGGCTACACCTTC,CATRGQIENYGYTF
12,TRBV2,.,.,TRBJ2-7,TGTGCCACCCGCCCCAGCTCCTACGAGCAGTACTTC,CATRPSSYEQYF
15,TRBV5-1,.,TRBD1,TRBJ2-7,TGCGCCAGCAGCCCCGGGACAGGGAGCTCCTACGAGCAGTACTTC,CASSPGTGSSYEQYF
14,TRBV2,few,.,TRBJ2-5,TGTGCCAGCAGTGAGAATTCAGGGGTAGAGACCCAGTACTTC,CASSENSGVETQYF
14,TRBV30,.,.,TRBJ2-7,TGTGCCTGGGCCCAAGACAGGTATTCCTACGAGCAGTACTTC,CAWAQDRYSYEQYF
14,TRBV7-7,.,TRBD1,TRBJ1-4,TGTGCTAGCAGCCCAGGACAGGGAAACGAAAAACTGTTTTTT,CASSPGQGNEKLFF
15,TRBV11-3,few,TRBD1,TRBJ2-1,TGTGCCAGCAGCTTAGGGACAGGTTCCTACAATGAGCAGTTCTTC,CASSLGTGSYNEQFF
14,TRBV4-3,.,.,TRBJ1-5,TGCGCCAGCAGCCAAGACCAACAGCGGCAGCCCCAGCATTTT,CASSQDQQRQPQHF
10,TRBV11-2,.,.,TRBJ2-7,TGTGCCAGCAGCACTGGTGGGCAGTACTTC,CASSTGGQYF
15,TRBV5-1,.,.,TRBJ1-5,TGCGCCAGCAGCTTGGAGGGATCTAGTAATCAGCCCCAGCATTTT,CASSLEGSSNQPQHF
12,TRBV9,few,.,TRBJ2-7,TGTGCCAGCAGCGTAGCCATCTCCGAGCAGTACTTC,CASSVAISEQYF
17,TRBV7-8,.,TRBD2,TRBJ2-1,TGTGCCAGCAGCTCCTCCCACACTGGACTAGTTCGAGATGAGCAGTTCTTC,CASSSSHTGLVRDEQFF
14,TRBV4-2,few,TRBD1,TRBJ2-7,TGTGCCAGCAGCCAAGCCGGACAGGCCTACGAGCAGTACTTC,CASSQAGQAYEQYF
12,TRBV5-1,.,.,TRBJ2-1,TGCGCCAGCAGCTTGGGCCGTGTTGAGCAGTTCTTC,CASSLGRVEQFF
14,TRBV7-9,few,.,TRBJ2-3,TGTGCCAGCAGCTTATCTCAGGGCACAGATACGCAGTATTTT,CASSLSQGTDTQYF
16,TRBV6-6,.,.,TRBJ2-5,TGTGCCAGCACCCCCTCTCGTGAGGGTTCCCAAGAGACCCAGTACTTC,CASTPSREGSQETQYF
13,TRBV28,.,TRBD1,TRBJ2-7,TGTGCCAGCAGTTTAGCAGGGGGCGACGAGCAGTACTTC,CASSLAGGDEQYF
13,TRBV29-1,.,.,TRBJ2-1,TGCAGCGATACAGGGTTTAGCTACAATGAGCAGTTCTTC,CSDTGFSYNEQFF
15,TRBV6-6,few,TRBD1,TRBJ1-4,TGTGCCAGCAGATTCGACCGACAGGGTCGGGAAAAACTGTTTTTT,CASRFDRQGREKLFF
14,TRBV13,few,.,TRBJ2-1,TGTGCCAGCAGCGCTCGGGCCCCTTACAATGAGCAGTTCTTC,CASSARAPYNEQFF
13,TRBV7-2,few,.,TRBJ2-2,TGTGCCAGCAGCTTTGAGAGAACCGGGGAGCTGTTTTTT,CASSFERTGELFF
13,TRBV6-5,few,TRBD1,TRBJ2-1,TGTGCCAGCAGCATACAGGGGCAGAATGAGCAGTTCTTC,CASSIQGQNEQFF
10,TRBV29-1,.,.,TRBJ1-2,TGCAGCGCCGACACTTATGGCTACACCTTC,CSADTYGYTF
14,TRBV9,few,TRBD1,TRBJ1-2,TGTGCCAGCAGCGTCGGGACAGAAACTTATGGCTACACCTTC,CASSVGTETYGYTF
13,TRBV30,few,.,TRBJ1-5,TGTGCCTGGAGTAGGACCGCTAATCAGCCCCAGCATTTT,CAWSRTANQPQHF